This entry lists 20 T cell receptor beta chains sequenced from one sample in a study of blood T cell repertoires in COVID-19. The method was immunoSEQ multiplex PCR; TCRdb's version includes in-frame clones alone and lacks a portion of them. The sample carries tens of thousands of clones, more than 70% recorded once. Sequencing input: peripheral blood. The source of these receptors is a woman aged 60-70 years with acute or convalescent COVID-19.

V gene TRBV5-6 combines with J gene TRBJ2-5, with D perhaps matching TRBD1 (5 bases). The CDR3 runs to 14 residues. Germline CDR1 is SGHDT and CDR2 is YYEEEE. The germline V and J ends were trimmed by 2 bases and 3 bases, with 11 bases remaining between them. The CDR3 coding sequence is TGTGCCAGCAGCTTCCTGGAAGGGGAAGAGACCCAGTACTTC. Protein: CASSFLEGEETQYF.

The rearrangement links TRBV6-5 to TRBJ2-3, with TRBD2 matching over 8 bases. The CDR3 is made up of 15 amino acids. Trimming cost V 4 bases and J 0 bases; bases outside gene matches: 3. Germline V gene data show CDR1 as MNHEY and CDR2 as SVGAGI. In DNA, the CDR3 is TGTGCCAGCAGTTTAGCGGGGTCTAGCACAGATACGCAGTATTTT. Its protein is CASSLAGSSTDTQYF.

This rearrangement joins TRBV5-4 to TRBJ2-1; the D gene is possibly TRBD1 (5 bases). The germline V gene encodes CDR1 SGHNT and CDR2 YYREEE (reference sequence). The V end lost 4 bases, the J end lost 2 bases, and 16 bases lay between the germline ends. The CDR3 spans 16 residues. CDR3 amino acids: CASSPLSGFTYNEQFF. CDR3 sequence (DNA): TGTGCCAGCAGCCCGCTCTCAGGGTTTACCTACAATGAGCAGTTCTTC.

The V and J genes are TRBV5-5 and TRBJ2-5, with 7 bases matching TRBD1. Germline values: CDR1 SGHKS, CDR2 YYEKEE (reference sequence). This CDR3 region has 15 residues. V was pared by 4 bases and J by 4 bases, with 10 bases of the junction left unmatched. CDR3 residues: CASSATGAAVETQYF. For the CDR3, the DNA is TGTGCCAGCAGCGCAACAGGGGCGGCGGTAGAGACCCAGTACTTC.

J is TRBJ2-3 and V is TRBV5-1; the match to TRBD1 covers 9 bases. The CDR3 sequence is 15 residues long. CDR1 is SGHRS and CDR2 is YFSETQ in the germline V gene. The V gene end was trimmed by 3 bases and the J gene end by 3 bases; junction bases not matched to a gene: 5. CDR3 sequence reads: CASSSGQGGTDTQYF. CDR3 nucleotides: TGCGCCAGCAGCTCGGGACAGGGTGGAACAGATACGCAGTATTTT.

This clone has just one count. The chain has TRBV6-2 or TRBV6-3 and TRBJ1-2, with D possibly matching TRBD1 (6 bases). From germline, CDR1 is MNHEY and CDR2 SVGEGT. V lost 0 bases and J lost 4, with 9 bases in between. This CDR3 contains 14 residues. CDR3 nucleotide sequence: TGTGCCAGCAGTTACTCCGGCAGGGGCTATGGCTACACCTTC. The encoded protein is CASSYSGRGYGYTF.

The CDR3, as DNA: TGTGCCAGCAGCTTAGGACAGGGTATGATCACTGAAGCTTTCTTT. Protein sequence: CASSLGQGMITEAFF. The J gene is TRBJ1-1, the V gene TRBV7-8; 7 nucleotides match TRBD1. This CDR3 has 15 residues. Germline V gene data show CDR1 as SGHVS and CDR2 as FQNEAQ. J gave up 4 bases and V 1 base, and 6 bases lay outside the gene matches.

The CDR3 is CASSIEGLNYSPLHF. The CDR3, as DNA: TGTGCCAGTAGTATAGAAGGACTTAACTATTCACCCCTCCACTTT. J is TRBJ1-6 and V is TRBV19; D gene ambiguous. Germline lookup yields CDR1 LNHDA and CDR2 SQIVND (reference sequence). V was clipped by 0 bases and J by 8 bases, with 11 bases between them. This CDR3 is 15 amino acids long.

In its sample, this clone was seen once. In nucleotides, the CDR3 is TGTGCCAGCGGATTCCCTTGGGACAGCTACGAGCAGTACTTC. Translating it yields CASGFPWDSYEQYF. V is TRBV27 and J is TRBJ2-7, with TRBD1 matching over 7 bases. There are 14 residues in the CDR3. Losses at the gene ends were 8 bases for V and 3 bases for J; bases not matched to a gene: 10. Germline-derived CDR1 and CDR2 are MNHEY and SMNVEV (reference sequence).

The chain joins TRBV25-1 to TRBJ2-1; D remains unclear. V gave up 2 bases and J gave up 0 bases, with 8 bases separating them. From germline, CDR1 is MGHDK and CDR2 SYGVNS. The CDR3 extends over 15 amino acids. The CDR3 coding sequence is TGTGCCAGCAGTGAAATGCGGAGCTCCTACAATGAGCAGTTCTTC. Its protein is CASSEMRSSYNEQFF.

This chain connects TRBV5-5 to TRBJ2-5; D not resolved. The germline CDR1 and CDR2 sequences are SGHKS and YYEKEE (reference sequence). Trimming removed 1 base at V and 5 bases at J, with 15 bases between. There are 15 residues in the CDR3. The CDR3 reads CASSLIASRLETQYF. The CDR3, as DNA: TGTGCCAGCAGCTTGATCGCGTCCAGACTGGAGACCCAGTACTTC. Using reference TRBV5-5 and TRBJ2-5 for the parts outside the CDR3, the full variable domain is DAGVTQSPTHLIKTRGQQVTLRCSPISGHKSVSWYQQVLGQGPQFIFQYYEKEERGRGNFPDRFSARQFPNYSSELNVNALLLGDSALYLCASSLIASRLETQYFGPGTRLLVL.

The V call is TRBV5-4, the J call TRBJ2-3, with 10 bases that match TRBD1. With 0 bases clipped from V and 5 bases from J, the junction kept 6 bases outside the gene matches. The CDR3 is 16 residues long. Germline V gene lookup returns CDR1 SGHNT and CDR2 YYREEE (reference sequence). CDR3: CASSLGGGQGQDTQYF. In nucleotides, the CDR3 is TGTGCCAGCAGCTTGGGGGGGGGACAGGGGCAAGATACGCAGTATTTT.

This chain connects TRBV9 to TRBJ1-3; a weak D match, TRBD1 (6 bases). V lost 6 bases and J lost 0, with 16 bases in between. This CDR3 spans 16 amino acids. Germline CDR1 reads SGDLS; CDR2 reads YYNGEE. This chain's CDR3 is CASTKAGAYSGNTIYF. Here the CDR3 DNA reads TGTGCCAGCACCAAAGCGGGGGCCTACTCTGGAAACACCATATATTTT.

This rearrangement joins TRBV19 to TRBJ1-4; 10 positions agree with TRBD1. The CDR3 contains 15 residues. With 3 bases clipped from V and 7 bases from J, the junction kept 5 bases outside the gene matches. Germline lookup yields CDR1 LNHDA and CDR2 SQIVND (reference sequence). The CDR3 DNA sequence: TGTGCCAGTAGTATCGACAGGGGGCGAGGTGAAAAACTGTTTTTT. This encodes CASSIDRGRGEKLFF.

This clone was seen only once. The chain has TRBV5-1 and TRBJ1-4; no clear D. Trimming stripped 4 bases from V and 5 bases from J, with 9 bases between. This CDR3 has 13 amino acids. Germline lookup yields CDR1 SGHRS and CDR2 YFSETQ. CDR3 bases: TGCGCCAGCAGCGACGGGTTAAATGAAAAACTGTTTTTT. It specifies CASSDGLNEKLFF.

The V and J genes are TRBV11-3 and TRBJ2-1; TRBD2 might be the D (6 bases). Deletions cut 2 bases from V and 5 bases from J, with 13 bases between. The CDR3 is 15 amino acids. From germline, CDR1 is SGHNT and CDR2 YENEEA. The CDR3 spells CASSLICGGNNEQFF. The CDR3 nucleotides are TGTGCCAGCAGCTTAATATGTGGGGGGAACAATGAGCAGTTCTTC. The full variable domain, with the rest looked up from reference TRBV11-3 and TRBJ2-1, is EAGVVQSPRYKIIEKKQPVAFWCNPISGHNTLYWYLQNLGQGPELLIRYENEEAVDDSQLPKDRFSAERLKGVDSTLKIQPAELGDSAVYLCASSLICGGNNEQFFGPGTRLTVL.

The rearrangement uses TRBV10-3 and TRBJ1-3, with a weak D call TRBD1 (6 bases). The CDR3 runs 16 residues. Germline values: CDR1 ENHRY, CDR2 SYGVKD. V was shortened by 5 bases and J by 0 bases, with 14 bases between the two germline ends. The CDR3 spells CAISPQTGRSGNTIYF. DNA of the CDR3: TGTGCCATCAGTCCCCAGACAGGCCGCTCTGGAAACACCATATATTTT.

The V gene is TRBV7-3, the J gene TRBJ1-3; D gene uncertain. The V end lost 5 bases, the J end lost 0 bases, and 11 bases lay between the germline ends. Germline V gene lookup returns CDR1 SGHTA and CDR2 FQGTGA. The CDR3 extends over 15 amino acids. The CDR3 loop reads CASSLNGHSGNTIYF. DNA of the CDR3: TGTGCCAGCAGCCTCAACGGTCACTCTGGAAACACCATATATTTT. The full variable domain, in which reference TRBV7-3 and TRBJ1-3 provide the parts outside the CDR3, is GAGVSQTPSNKVTEKGKYVELRCDPISGHTALYWYRQSLGQGPEFLIYFQGTGAADDSGLPNDRFFAVRPEGSVSTLKIQRTERGDSAVYLCASSLNGHSGNTIYFGEGSWLTVV.

The sample holds a few counts of this clone. The chain uses TRBV20-1 and TRBJ2-1; D possibly corresponds to TRBD1 (7 bases). Germline lookup yields CDR1 DFQATT and CDR2 SNEGSKA (reference sequence). Trimming cost V 3 bases and J 8 bases, with 17 bases left between them. The CDR3 loop spans 14 amino acids. This CDR3 is CSASSGGNSHEQFF. CDR3 coding DNA: TGCAGTGCTAGTTCAGGGGGGAATTCCCATGAGCAGTTCTTC.

This sequence joins TRBV7-2 and TRBJ2-3; 7 nucleotides align to TRBD2. V lost 5 bases, J lost 5 bases, and 16 bases stayed unmatched. Germline CDR1 is SGHTA and CDR2 is FQGNSA. This CDR3 has 17 amino acids. This CDR3 reads CASSQSTIAGILDTQYF. The DNA of the CDR3 is TGTGCCAGCAGCCAATCTACTATAGCGGGTATCTTAGATACGCAGTATTTT.